Sequencing of this TCR beta chain was carried out in a study of identifying expanded T cells in peripheral blood. Germline V gene lookup returns CDR1 SSHAT and CDR2 FNYEAQ (reference sequence). CDR3 length: 15 amino acids. The V gene lost 1 base and the J gene lost 1 base, with 9 bases spanning the gap. Assay: immunoSEQ multiplex PCR; the TCRdb copy retains only in-frame clones and omits some. The data show 70,000 or so clones, with around 90% seen just once and more than 3% held by the top ten. The sequenced sample consisted of blood. The chain employs TRBV7-7 and TRBJ2-3, with D maybe TRBD1 (5 bases). The receptor's source is a person between 18 and 69 years old in good health. The CDR3 region has the DNA TGTGCCAGCAGCTTAGAGGCAGGGCGCACAGATACGCAGTATTTT. Its translation is CASSLEAGRTDTQYF. The whole variable domain, filled in from reference TRBV7-7 and TRBJ2-3, reads GAGVSQSPRYKVTKRGQDVTLRCDPISSHATLYWYQQALGQGPEFLTYFNYEAQPDKSGLPSDRFSAERPEGSISTLTIQRTEQRDSAMYRCASSLEAGRTDTQYFGPGTRLTVL.